This T cell receptor (beta chain) was captured in a study of shared T cell receptors in the human thymus. Deletions cut 0 bases from V and 6 bases from J, with 9 bases between. Germline V gene lookup returns CDR1 GTSNPN and CDR2 SVGIG (reference sequence). The CDR3 loop spans 12 amino acids. Assay used: immunoSEQ multiplex PCR; TCRdb lists only in-frame clones, some missing. The table lists hundreds of thousands of clones, 88% of them singletons. These data also formed part of another study, on human thymus T cells.

The specimen was thymocytes. The receptor's source is a boy younger than two with a congenital heart defect. The rearrangement uses TRBV30 and TRBJ2-7, with D tentatively TRBD1 (6 bases). The CDR3 DNA is TGTGCCTGGAGTGTACCCAGGGGCGAGCAGTACTTC. It encodes CAWSVPRGEQYF.